This TCR beta chain was recovered during a study of CD8+CD57+ T cells in acquired aplastic anemia. Study-level background: Sorting CD4+ and CD8+ cells gave DNA averaging roughly 3.2 ug.

Genomic DNA acted as the template from which TCR beta VDJ combination and CDR3 sequence profiling were carried out. A single record per CDR3 protein comes from TCRdb applying MiXCR to the reads. The table lists about 100,000 distinct CDR3 sequences, around 50% of them singletons. CDR1 DFQATT and CDR2 SNEGSKA come from the germline V gene (reference sequence). J was trimmed by 3 bases and V by 3 bases; bases with no gene match: 4. The CDR3 length is 13 residues. Sequencing used sorted CD4+, CD8+, or CD8+CD57+ T cells (not recorded which) from PBMCs. This TCR derives from a human donor in good health, serving as a control. This chain uses TRBV20-1 with TRBJ1-1; 7 bases are a match to TRBD1. The CDR3 nucleotides are TGCAGTGCTAGTGAACAGGGGTACACTGAAGCTTTCTTT. This translates into CSASEQGYTEAFF.